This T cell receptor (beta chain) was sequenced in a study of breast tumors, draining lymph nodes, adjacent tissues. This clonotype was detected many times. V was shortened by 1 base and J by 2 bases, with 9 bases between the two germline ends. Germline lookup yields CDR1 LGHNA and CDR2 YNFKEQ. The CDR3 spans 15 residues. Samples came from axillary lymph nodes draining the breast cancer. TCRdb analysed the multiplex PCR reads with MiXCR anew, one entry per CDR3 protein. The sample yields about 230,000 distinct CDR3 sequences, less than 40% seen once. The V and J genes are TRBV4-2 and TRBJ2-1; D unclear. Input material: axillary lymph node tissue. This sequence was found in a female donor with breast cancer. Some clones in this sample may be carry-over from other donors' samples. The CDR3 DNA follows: TGTGCCAGCAGCCAAGTTCTGAACACCTACAATGAGCAGTTCTTC. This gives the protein CASSQVLNTYNEQFF.